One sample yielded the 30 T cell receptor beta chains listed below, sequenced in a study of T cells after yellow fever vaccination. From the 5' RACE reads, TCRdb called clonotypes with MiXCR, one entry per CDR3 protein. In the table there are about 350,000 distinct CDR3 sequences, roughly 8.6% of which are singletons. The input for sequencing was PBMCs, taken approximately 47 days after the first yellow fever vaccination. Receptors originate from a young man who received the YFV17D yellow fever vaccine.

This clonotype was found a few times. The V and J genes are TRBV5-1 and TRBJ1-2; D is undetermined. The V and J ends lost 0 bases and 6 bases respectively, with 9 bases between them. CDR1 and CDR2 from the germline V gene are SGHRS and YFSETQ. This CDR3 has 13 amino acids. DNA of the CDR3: TGCGCCAGCAGCTTGGGGGATTTGGATGGCTACACCTTC. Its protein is CASSLGDLDGYTF.

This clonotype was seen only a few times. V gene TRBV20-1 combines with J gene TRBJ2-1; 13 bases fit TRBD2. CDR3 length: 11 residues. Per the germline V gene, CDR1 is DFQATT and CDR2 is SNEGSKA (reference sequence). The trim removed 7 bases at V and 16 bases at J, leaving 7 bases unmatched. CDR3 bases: TGCAGTGTCGCCACTAGCGGGGGGGGTTTCTTC. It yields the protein CSVATSGGGFF.

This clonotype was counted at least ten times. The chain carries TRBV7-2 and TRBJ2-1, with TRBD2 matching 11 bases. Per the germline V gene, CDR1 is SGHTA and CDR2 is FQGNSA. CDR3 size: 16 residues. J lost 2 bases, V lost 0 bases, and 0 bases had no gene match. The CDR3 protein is CASSLASGGAYNEQFF. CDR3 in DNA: TGTGCCAGCAGCTTAGCTAGCGGGGGGGCCTACAATGAGCAGTTCTTC.

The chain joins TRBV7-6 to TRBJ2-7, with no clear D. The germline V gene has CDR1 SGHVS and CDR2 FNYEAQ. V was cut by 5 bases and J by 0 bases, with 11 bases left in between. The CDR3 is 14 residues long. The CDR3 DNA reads TGTGCCAGCAGCCAAAACTCGATCTCCTACGAGCAGTACTTC. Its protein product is CASSQNSISYEQYF. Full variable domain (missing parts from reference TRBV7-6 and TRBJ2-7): GAGVSQSPRYKVTKRGQDVALRCDPISGHVSLYWYRQALGQGPEFLTYFNYEAQQDKSGLPNDRFSAERPEGSISTLTIQRTEQRDSAMYRCASSQNSISYEQYFGPGTRLTVT.

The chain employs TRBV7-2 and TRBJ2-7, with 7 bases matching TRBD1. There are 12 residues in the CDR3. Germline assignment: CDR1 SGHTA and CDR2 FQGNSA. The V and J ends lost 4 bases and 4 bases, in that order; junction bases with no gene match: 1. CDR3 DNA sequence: TGTGCCAGCAGCTCGACAGGGTACGAGCAGTACTTC. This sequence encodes CASSSTGYEQYF.

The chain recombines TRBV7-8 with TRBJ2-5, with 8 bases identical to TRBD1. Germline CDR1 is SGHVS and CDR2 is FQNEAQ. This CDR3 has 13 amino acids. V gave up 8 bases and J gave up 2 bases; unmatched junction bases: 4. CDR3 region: CASLTGGQETQYF. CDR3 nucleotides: TGTGCCAGCCTAACAGGGGGACAAGAGACCCAGTACTTC. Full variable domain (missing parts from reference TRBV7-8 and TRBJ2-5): GAGVSQSPRYKVAKRGQDVALRCDPISGHVSLFWYQQALGQGPEFLTYFQNEAQLDKSGLPSDRFFAERPEGSVSTLKIQRTQQEDSAVYLCASLTGGQETQYFGPGTRLLVL.

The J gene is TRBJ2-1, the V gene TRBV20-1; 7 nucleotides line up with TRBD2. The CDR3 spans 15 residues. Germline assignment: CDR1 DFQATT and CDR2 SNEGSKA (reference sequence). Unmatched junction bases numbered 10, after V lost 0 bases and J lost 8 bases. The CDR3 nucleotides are TGCAGTGCTAGAGATCCGGAAGGACTAGTAGATGAGCAGTTCTTC. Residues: CSARDPEGLVDEQFF.

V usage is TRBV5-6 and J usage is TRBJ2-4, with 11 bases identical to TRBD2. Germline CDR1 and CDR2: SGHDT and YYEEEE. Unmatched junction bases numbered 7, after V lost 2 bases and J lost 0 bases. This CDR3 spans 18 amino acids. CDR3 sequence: CASSLTSGGDIAKNIQYF. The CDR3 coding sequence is TGTGCCAGCAGCTTAACTAGCGGGGGCGATATAGCCAAAAACATTCAGTACTTC.

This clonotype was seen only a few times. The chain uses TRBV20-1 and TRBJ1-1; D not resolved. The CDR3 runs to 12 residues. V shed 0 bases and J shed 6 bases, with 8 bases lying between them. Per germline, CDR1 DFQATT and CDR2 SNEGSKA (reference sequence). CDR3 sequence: CSAREGWSEAFF. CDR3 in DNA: TGCAGTGCTAGAGAGGGGTGGTCTGAAGCTTTCTTT.

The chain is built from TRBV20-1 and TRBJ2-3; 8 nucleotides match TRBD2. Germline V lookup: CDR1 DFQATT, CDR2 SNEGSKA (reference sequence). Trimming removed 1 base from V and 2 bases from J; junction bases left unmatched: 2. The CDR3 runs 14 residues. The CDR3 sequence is CSARAGGPTDTQYF. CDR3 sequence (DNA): TGCAGTGCTAGAGCGGGGGGGCCCACAGATACGCAGTATTTT.

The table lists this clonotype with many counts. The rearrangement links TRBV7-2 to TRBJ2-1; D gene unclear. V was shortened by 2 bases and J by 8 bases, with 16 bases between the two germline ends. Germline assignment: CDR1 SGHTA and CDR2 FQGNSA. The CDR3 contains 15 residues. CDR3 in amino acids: CASSLWVAPAYEQFF. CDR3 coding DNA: TGTGCCAGCAGCTTATGGGTCGCTCCAGCGTATGAGCAGTTCTTC.

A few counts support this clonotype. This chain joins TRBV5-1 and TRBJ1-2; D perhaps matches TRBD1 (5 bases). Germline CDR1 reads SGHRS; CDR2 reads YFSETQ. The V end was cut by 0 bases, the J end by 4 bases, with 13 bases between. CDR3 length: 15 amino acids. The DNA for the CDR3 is TGCGCCAGCAGCTTGGCGGCGACTAGGGGCTATGGCTACACCTTC. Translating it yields CASSLAATRGYGYTF.

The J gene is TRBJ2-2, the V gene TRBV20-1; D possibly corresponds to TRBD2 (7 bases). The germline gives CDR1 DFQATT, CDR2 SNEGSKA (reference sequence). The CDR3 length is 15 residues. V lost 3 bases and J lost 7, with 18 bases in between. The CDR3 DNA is TGCAGTGCTAGGGGGCCCGGGGGGCCTGACGGGGAGCTGTTTTTT. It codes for CSARGPGGPDGELFF.

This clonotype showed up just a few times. The CDR3 DNA sequence: TGTGCCACCAGCAGGGGAGTATCACTAGCGGTGTTAACAGATACGCAGTATTTT. As protein: CATSRGVSLAVLTDTQYF. The chain links TRBV15 to TRBJ2-3; TRBD2 matches at 8 bases. The length of the CDR3 is 18 residues. V lost 3 bases, J lost 3 bases, and 14 bases stayed unmatched. The germline CDR1 and CDR2 sequences are LNHNV and YYDKDF (reference sequence).

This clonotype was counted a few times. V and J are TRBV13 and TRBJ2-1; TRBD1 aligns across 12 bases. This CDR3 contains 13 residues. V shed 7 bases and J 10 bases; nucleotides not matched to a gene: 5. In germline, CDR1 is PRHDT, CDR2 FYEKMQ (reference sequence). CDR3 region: CASNRDRGREQFF. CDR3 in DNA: TGTGCCAGCAACCGGGACAGGGGGCGGGAGCAGTTCTTC.

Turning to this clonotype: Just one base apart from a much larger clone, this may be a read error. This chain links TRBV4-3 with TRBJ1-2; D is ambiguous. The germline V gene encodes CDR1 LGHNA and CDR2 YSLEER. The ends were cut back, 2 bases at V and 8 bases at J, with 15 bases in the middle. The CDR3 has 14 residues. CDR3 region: CASSQHISEGGYTF. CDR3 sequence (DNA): TGCGCCAGCAGCCAACATATCTCTGAGGGAGGCTACACCTTC.

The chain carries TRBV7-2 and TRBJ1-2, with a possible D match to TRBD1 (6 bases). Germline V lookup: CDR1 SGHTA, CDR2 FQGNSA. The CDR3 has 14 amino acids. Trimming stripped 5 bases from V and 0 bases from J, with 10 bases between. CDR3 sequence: CASSPRTANYGYTF. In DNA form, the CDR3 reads TGTGCCAGCAGCCCTCGGACAGCTAACTATGGCTACACCTTC. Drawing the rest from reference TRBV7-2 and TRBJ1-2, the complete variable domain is GAGVSQSPSNKVTEKGKDVELRCDPISGHTALYWYRQSLGQGLEFLIYFQGNSAPDKSGLPSDRFSAERTGGSVSTLTIQRTQQEDSAVYLCASSPRTANYGYTFGSGTRLTVV.

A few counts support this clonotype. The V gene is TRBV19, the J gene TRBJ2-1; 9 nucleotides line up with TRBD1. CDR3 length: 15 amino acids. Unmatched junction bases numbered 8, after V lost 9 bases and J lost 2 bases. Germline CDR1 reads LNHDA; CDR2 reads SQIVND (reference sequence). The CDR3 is CASSAGQGPYNEQFF. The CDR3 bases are TGTGCCAGCTCAGCAGGACAGGGGCCCTACAATGAGCAGTTCTTC.

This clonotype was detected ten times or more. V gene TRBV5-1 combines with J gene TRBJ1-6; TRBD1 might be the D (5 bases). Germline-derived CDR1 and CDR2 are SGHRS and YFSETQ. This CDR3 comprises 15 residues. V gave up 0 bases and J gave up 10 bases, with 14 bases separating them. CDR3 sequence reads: CASSLAGGADSPLHF. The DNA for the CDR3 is TGCGCCAGCAGCTTGGCCGGAGGGGCAGACTCACCCCTCCACTTT.

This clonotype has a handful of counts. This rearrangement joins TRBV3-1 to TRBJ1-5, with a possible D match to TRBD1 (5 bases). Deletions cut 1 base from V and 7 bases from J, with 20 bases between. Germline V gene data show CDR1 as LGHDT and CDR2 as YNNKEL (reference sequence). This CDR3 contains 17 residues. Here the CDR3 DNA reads TGTGCCAGCAGCCAAGGATATGGCGGGGCCTCAACCCAGCCCCAGCATTTT. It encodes CASSQGYGGASTQPQHF.

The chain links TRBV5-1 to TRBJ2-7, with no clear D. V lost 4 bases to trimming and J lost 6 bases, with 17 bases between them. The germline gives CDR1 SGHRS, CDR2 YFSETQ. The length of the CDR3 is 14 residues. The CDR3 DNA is TGCGCCAGCAGCCAAGACTGGGCTGCTGGCGAGCAGTACTTC. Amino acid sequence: CASSQDWAAGEQYF.

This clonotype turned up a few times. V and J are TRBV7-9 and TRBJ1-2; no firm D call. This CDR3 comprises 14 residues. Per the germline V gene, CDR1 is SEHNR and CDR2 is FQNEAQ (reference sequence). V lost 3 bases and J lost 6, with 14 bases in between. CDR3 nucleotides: TGTGCCAGCAGCTTCCGCCAGGAAACTAATGGCTACACCTTC. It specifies CASSFRQETNGYTF. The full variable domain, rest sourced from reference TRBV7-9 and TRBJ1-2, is DTGVSQNPRHKITKRGQNVTFRCDPISEHNRLYWYRQTLGQGPEFLTYFQNEAQLEKSRLLSDRFSAERPKGSFSTLEIQRTEQGDSAMYLCASSFRQETNGYTFGSGTRLTVV.

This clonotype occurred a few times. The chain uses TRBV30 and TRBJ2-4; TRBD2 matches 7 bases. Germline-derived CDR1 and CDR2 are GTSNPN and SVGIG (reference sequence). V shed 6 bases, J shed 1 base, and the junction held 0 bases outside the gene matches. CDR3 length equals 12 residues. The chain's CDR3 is CACSGAKNIQYF. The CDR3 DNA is TGTGCCTGTAGCGGGGCCAAAAACATTCAGTACTTC.

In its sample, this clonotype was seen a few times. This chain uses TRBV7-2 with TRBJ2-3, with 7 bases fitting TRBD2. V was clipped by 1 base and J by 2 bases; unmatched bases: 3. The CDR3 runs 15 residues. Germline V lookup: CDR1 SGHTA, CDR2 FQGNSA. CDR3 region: CASSLGLANTDTQYF. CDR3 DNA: TGTGCCAGCAGCTTAGGACTAGCTAACACAGATACGCAGTATTTT.

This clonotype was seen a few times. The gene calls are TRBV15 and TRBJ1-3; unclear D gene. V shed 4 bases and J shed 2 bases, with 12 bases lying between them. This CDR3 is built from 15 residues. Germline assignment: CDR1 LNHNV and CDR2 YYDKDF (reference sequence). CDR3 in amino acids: CATSTVRGAGNTIYF. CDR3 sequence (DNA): TGTGCCACCAGCACAGTCCGGGGAGCTGGAAACACCATATATTTT.

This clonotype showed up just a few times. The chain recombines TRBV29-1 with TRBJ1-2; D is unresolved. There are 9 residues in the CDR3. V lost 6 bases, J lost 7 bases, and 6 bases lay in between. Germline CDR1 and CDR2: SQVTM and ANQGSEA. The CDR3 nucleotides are TGCAGCGTGGGGATTGGCTACACCTTC. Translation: CSVGIGYTF.

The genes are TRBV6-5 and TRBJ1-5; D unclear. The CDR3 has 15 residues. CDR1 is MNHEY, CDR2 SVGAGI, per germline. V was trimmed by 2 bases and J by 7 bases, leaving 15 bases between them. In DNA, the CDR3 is TGTGCCAGCAGTTACCCGGTGGGAGGTGGGCAGCCCCAGCATTTT. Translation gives CASSYPVGGGQPQHF.

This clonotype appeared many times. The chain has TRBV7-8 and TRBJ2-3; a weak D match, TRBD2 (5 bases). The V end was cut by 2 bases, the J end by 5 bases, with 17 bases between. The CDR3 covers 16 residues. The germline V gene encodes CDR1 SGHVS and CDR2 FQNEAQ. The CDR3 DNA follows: TGTGCCAGCAGCTTAAAGGACTTGATTACTGTAGATACGCAGTATTTT. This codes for CASSLKDLITVDTQYF.

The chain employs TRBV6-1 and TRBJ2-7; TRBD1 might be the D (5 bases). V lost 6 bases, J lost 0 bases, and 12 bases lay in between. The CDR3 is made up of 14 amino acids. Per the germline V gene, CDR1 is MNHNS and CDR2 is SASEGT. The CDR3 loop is CASSPVQGSYEQYV. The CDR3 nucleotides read TGTGCCAGCAGCCCAGTCCAGGGCTCCTACGAGCAGTACGTC.

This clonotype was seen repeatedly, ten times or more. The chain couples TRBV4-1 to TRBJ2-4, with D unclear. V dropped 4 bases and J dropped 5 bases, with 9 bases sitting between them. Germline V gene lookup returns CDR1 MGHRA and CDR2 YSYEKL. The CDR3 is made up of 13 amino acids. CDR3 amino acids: CASSLDDQNIQYF. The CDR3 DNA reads TGCGCCAGCAGCCTCGACGACCAAAACATTCAGTACTTC.